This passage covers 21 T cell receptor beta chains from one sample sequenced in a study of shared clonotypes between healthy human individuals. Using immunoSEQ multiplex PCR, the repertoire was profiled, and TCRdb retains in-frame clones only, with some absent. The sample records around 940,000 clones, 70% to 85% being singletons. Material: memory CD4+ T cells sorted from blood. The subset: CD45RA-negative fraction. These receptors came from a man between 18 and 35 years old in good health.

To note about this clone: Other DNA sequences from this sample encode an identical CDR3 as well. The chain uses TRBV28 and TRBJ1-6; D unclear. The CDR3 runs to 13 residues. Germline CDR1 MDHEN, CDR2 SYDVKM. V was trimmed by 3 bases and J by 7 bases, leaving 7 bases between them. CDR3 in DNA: TGTGCCAGCAGTTTGCTCTCCAATTCACCCCTCCACTTT. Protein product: CASSLLSNSPLHF.

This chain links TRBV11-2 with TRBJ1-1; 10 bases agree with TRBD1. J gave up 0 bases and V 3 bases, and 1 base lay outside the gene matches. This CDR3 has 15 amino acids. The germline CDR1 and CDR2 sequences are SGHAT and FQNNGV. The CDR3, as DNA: TGTGCCAGCAGCTTGACAGGGGGCCTGAACACTGAAGCTTTCTTT. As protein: CASSLTGGLNTEAFF.

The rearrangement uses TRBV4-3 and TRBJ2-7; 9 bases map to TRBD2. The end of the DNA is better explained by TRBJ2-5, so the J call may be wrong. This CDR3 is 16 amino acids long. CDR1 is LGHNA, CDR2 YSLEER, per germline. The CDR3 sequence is CASSRLGAGGGETQYF. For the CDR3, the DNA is TGCGCCAGCAGCCGTTTAGGAGCGGGGGGAGGAGAGACCCAGTACTTC.

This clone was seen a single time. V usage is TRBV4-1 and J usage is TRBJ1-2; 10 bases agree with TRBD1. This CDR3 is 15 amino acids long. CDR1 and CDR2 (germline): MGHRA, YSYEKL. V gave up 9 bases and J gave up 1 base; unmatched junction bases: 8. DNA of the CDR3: TGCGCCAGATGGGACAGGGGAGAGGTTAACTATGGCTACACCTTC. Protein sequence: CARWDRGEVNYGYTF.

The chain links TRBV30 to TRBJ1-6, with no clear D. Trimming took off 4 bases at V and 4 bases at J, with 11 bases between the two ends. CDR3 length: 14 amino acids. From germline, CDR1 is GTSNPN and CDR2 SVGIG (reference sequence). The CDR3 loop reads CAWKEVGYNSPLHF. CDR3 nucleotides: TGTGCCTGGAAAGAGGTGGGGTATAATTCACCCCTCCACTTT. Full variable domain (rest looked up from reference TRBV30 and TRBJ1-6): SQTIHQWPATLVQPVGSPLSLECTVEGTSNPNLYWYRQAAGRGLQLLFYSVGIGQISSEVPQNLSASRPQDRQFILSSKKLLLSDSGFYLCAWKEVGYNSPLHFGNGTRLTVT.

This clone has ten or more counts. CDR3 DNA: TGTGCCAGCAACCCCGCAGGGTACTATGGCTACACCTTC. Amino acids: CASNPAGYYGYTF. The chain recombines TRBV6-1 with TRBJ1-2, with D perhaps matching TRBD1 (5 bases). V lost 7 bases to trimming and J lost 3 bases, with 12 bases between them. CDR1 is MNHNS and CDR2 is SASEGT in the germline V gene. CDR3 length equals 13 residues.

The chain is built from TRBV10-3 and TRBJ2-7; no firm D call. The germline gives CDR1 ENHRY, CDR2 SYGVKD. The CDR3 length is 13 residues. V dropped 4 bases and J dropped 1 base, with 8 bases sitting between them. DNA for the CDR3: TGTGCCATCAGTGGGAGTTCGTCCTACGAGCAGTACTTC. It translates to CAISGSSSYEQYF.

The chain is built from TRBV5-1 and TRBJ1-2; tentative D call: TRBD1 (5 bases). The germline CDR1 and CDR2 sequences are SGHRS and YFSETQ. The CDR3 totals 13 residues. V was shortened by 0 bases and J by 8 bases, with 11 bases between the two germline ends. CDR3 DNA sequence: TGCGCCAGCAGCTTGGCCAGGGTAGACGGCTACACCTTC. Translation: CASSLARVDGYTF.

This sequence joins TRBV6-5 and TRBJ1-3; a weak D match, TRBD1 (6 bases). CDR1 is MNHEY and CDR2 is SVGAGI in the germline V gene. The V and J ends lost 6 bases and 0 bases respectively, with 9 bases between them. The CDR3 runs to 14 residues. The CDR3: CASRRTDSGNTIYF. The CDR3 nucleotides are TGTGCCAGCAGGAGGACAGACTCTGGAAACACCATATATTTT.

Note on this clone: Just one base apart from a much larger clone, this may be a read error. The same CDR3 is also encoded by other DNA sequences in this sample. CDR3 residues: CASSGQETQYF. The CDR3 DNA is TGTGCCAGCTCAGGCCAAGAGACCCAGTACTTC. V gene TRBV18 combines with J gene TRBJ2-5; no firm D call. The germline V and J ends were trimmed by 5 bases and 1 base, with 2 bases remaining between them. Germline CDR1 and CDR2: KGHSH and LQKENI. This CDR3 is built from 11 residues.

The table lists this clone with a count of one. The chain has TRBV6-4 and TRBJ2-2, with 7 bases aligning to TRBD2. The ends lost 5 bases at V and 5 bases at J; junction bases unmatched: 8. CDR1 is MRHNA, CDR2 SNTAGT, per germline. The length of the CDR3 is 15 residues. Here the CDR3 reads CASSSGTLGTGELFF. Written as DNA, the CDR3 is TGTGCCAGCAGTAGCGGGACCCTGGGGACCGGGGAGCTGTTTTTT.

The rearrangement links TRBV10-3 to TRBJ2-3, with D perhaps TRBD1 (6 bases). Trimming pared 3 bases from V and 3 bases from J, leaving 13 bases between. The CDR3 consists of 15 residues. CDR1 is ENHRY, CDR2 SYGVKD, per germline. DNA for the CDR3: TGTGCCATCAGTGATTTCCAGGGGTCGACAGATACGCAGTATTTT. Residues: CAISDFQGSTDTQYF.

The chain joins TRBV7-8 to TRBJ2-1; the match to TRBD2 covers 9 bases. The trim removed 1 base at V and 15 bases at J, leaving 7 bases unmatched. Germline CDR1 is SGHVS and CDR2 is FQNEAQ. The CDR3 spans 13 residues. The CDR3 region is CASSLGLREGRFF. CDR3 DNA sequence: TGTGCCAGCAGCTTAGGTCTGCGGGAGGGGCGGTTCTTC.

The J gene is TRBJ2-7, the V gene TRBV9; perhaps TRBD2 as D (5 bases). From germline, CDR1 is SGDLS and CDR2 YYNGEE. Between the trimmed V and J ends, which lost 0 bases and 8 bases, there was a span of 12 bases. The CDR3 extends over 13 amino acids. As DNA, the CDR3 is TGTGCCAGCAGCGTAGCCTTCGGGGAGCAGCAGTACTTC. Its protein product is CASSVAFGEQQYF.

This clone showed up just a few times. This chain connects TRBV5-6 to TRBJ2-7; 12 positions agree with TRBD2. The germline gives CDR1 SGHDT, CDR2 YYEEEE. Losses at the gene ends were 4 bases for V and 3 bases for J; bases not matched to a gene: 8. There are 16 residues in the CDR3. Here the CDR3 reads CASSTGGLAGNYEQYF. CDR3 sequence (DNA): TGTGCCAGCAGCACCGGGGGACTAGCGGGCAACTACGAGCAGTACTTC.

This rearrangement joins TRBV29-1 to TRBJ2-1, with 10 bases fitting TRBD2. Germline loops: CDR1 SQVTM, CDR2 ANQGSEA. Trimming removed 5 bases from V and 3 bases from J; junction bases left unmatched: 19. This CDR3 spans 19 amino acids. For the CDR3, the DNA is TGCAGCGTTTGCGAACGGACTAGCGGAGCAGAACCACTCTACAATGAGCAGTTCTTC. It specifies CSVCERTSGAEPLYNEQFF.

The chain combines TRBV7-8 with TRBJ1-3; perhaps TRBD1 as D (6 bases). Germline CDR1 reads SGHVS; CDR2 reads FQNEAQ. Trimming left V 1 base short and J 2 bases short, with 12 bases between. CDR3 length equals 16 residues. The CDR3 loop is CASSLVQGPAGNTIYF. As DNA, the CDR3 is TGTGCCAGCAGCTTAGTACAGGGCCCTGCTGGAAACACCATATATTTT.

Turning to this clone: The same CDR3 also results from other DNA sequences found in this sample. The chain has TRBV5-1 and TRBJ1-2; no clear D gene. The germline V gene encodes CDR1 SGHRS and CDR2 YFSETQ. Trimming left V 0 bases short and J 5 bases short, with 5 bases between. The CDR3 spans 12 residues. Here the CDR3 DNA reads TGCGCCAGCAGCTTGGCCGGGTATGGCTACACCTTC. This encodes CASSLAGYGYTF.

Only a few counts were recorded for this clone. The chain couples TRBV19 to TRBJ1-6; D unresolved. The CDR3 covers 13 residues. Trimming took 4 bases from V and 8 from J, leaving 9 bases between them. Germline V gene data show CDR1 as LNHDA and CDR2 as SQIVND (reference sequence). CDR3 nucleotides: TGTGCCAGTAGTACAAGGCCTGATTCACCCCTCCACTTT. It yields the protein CASSTRPDSPLHF.

CDR3 sequence reads: CASGLDGGANNEQFF. Written as DNA, the CDR3 is TGTGCTAGTGGTTTGGACGGGGGGGCAAACAATGAGCAGTTCTTC. The chain combines TRBV12-5 with TRBJ2-1, with 8 bases lining up with TRBD2. This CDR3 comprises 15 residues. Germline CDR1 reads LGHNT; CDR2 reads FRNRAP. The V gene end was trimmed by 1 base and the J gene end by 5 bases; junction bases not matched to a gene: 4.

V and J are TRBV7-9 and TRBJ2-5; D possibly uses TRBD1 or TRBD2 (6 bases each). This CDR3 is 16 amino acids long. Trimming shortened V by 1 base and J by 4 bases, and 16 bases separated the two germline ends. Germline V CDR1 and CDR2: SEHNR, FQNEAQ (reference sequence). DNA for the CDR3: TGTGCCAGCAGCTTAGAAGGGGGGAGCCTTGGAGAGACCCAGTACTTC. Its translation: CASSLEGGSLGETQYF.